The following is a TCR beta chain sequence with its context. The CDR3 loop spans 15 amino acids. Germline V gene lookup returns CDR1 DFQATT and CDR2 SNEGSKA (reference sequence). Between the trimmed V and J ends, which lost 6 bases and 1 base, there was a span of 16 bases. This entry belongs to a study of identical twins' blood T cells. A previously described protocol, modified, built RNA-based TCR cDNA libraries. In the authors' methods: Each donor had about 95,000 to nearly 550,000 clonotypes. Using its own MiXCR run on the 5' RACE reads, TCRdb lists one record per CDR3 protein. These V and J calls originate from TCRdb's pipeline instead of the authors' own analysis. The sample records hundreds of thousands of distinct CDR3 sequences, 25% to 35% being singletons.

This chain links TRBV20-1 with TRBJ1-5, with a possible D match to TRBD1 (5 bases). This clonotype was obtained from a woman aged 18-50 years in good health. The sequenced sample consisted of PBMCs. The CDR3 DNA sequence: TGCAGTGCCACATCTCTCCGGGACAGCAATCAGCCCCAGCATTTT. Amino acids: CSATSLRDSNQPQHF.